This record looks at one T cell receptor beta chain sequence and its context. Germline V gene data show CDR1 as MDHEN and CDR2 as SYDVKM. V gave up 7 bases and J gave up 11 bases, with 20 bases separating them. The CDR3 loop spans 13 amino acids. TCRdb ran MiXCR on the RT-PCR reads and lists one entry per CDR3 protein. The sample contains around 700,000 distinct CDR3 sequences, 12% to 15% of which appear only once. The genes are TRBV28 and TRBJ1-1; D perhaps matches TRBD1 (6 bases). The specimen was memory CD4+ T cells from blood. The origin of this receptor is a female donor in good health, serving as a healthy control. CDR3 sequence (DNA): TGTGCCAGCACTGTGGGACAAAAGGCCGGGGCTTTCTTT. The encoded protein is CASTVGQKAGAFF.